Shown below are 20 T cell receptor beta chains from a single sample sequenced in a study of memory B cells and T cells in multiple sclerosis. Some clones are missing from TCRdb's copy, which holds only in-frame ones; the method was immunoSEQ multiplex PCR. The sample yields 15,000 or so clones, about 70% seen once. The sample was memory (CD45RO+) CD4+ T cells from blood. The receptors shown here come from a human donor with multiple sclerosis.

The gene calls are TRBV6-5 and TRBJ2-5; 11 nucleotides align to TRBD2. The germline CDR1 and CDR2 sequences are MNHEY and SVGAGI. The CDR3 length is 15 residues. With 7 bases clipped from V and 0 bases from J, the junction kept 4 bases outside the gene matches. CDR3 bases: TGTGCCAGCACCATAGCGGGGGGGTACCAAGAGACCCAGTACTTC. Protein sequence: CASTIAGGYQETQYF.

The chain is built from TRBV30 and TRBJ2-7, with 9 bases matching TRBD2. This CDR3 has 14 residues. Per germline, CDR1 GTSNPN and CDR2 SVGIG (reference sequence). V was pared by 1 base and J by 6 bases, with 7 bases of the junction left unmatched. The CDR3, as DNA: TGTGCCTGGAGTGCTCTAGCGGGACGGTCCGAGCAGTACTTC. Translated, it gives CAWSALAGRSEQYF.

The V and J genes are TRBV7-8 and TRBJ2-7; TRBD2 might be the D (5 bases). Between the trimmed V and J ends, which lost 1 base and 5 bases, there was a span of 15 bases. Per the germline V gene, CDR1 is SGHVS and CDR2 is FQNEAQ. This CDR3 comprises 15 residues. The CDR3 DNA reads as TGTGCCAGCAGCTTAGTTGACTACAGACGCCACGAGCAGTACTTC. Translation: CASSLVDYRRHEQYF.

The rearrangement joins TRBV6-1 to TRBJ2-7; 7 bases are a match to TRBD1. The CDR3 covers 15 residues. Germline CDR1 MNHNS, CDR2 SASEGT. Germline trimming cut 1 base from V and 3 bases from J; bases unmatched to any gene: 6. CDR3 sequence (DNA): TGTGCCAGCAGTGAAGTCTGGACAGGCTTCTACGAGCAGTACTTC. This encodes CASSEVWTGFYEQYF.

The chain carries TRBV6-1 and TRBJ1-5; D unclear. V was clipped by 6 bases and J by 3 bases, with 9 bases between them. This CDR3 has 13 amino acids. Germline lookup yields CDR1 MNHNS and CDR2 SASEGT. CDR3 region: CASSVDYNQPQHF. CDR3 DNA sequence: TGTGCCAGCAGCGTGGACTACAATCAGCCCCAGCATTTT.

The chain carries TRBV5-1 and TRBJ2-3; D is perhaps TRBD2 (6 bases). This CDR3 has 14 amino acids. Trimming removed 3 bases from V and 2 bases from J, with 10 bases in between. Germline V gene lookup returns CDR1 SGHRS and CDR2 YFSETQ. The CDR3 coding sequence is TGCGCCAGCAGCTCGGGACTGAACACAGATACGCAGTATTTT. This gives the protein CASSSGLNTDTQYF.

The chain couples TRBV30 to TRBJ2-1, with 9 bases matching TRBD2. This CDR3 has 14 residues. After removal of 8 bases from V and 5 bases from J, the junction contained 10 bases not matched to a gene. Germline V gene lookup returns CDR1 GTSNPN and CDR2 SVGIG (reference sequence). The CDR3 region is CATSGTSFDNEQFF. DNA of the CDR3: TGTGCCACGTCCGGGACTAGCTTCGACAATGAGCAGTTCTTC.

The chain recombines TRBV28 with TRBJ2-4; unclear D gene. This CDR3 has 14 residues. The ends were cut back, 7 bases at V and 2 bases at J, with 12 bases in the middle. CDR1 and CDR2 from the germline V gene are MDHEN and SYDVKM. The CDR3 sequence is CASTKGGTKNIQYF. In DNA form, the CDR3 reads TGTGCCAGCACCAAAGGCGGTACCAAAAACATTCAGTACTTC.

The chain uses TRBV27 and TRBJ1-1; D unclear. CDR1 is MNHEY and CDR2 is SMNVEV in the germline V gene (reference sequence). The germline V and J ends were trimmed by 4 bases and 6 bases, with 15 bases remaining between them. This CDR3 has 14 residues. In DNA form, the CDR3 reads TGTGCCAGCAGTTCCCTCTCGGGGAGCCCTGAAGCTTTCTTT. Translating gives CASSSLSGSPEAFF.

The V gene is TRBV30, the J gene TRBJ1-1; 9 bases align to TRBD1. The CDR3 consists of 15 residues. CDR1 is GTSNPN, CDR2 SVGIG, per germline (reference sequence). The junction had 9 bases not matched to a gene; V was cut back by 2 bases and J by 5 bases. The CDR3 protein is CAWSFPTGGGTEAFF. The CDR3 DNA reads as TGTGCCTGGAGTTTTCCAACAGGGGGCGGGACTGAAGCTTTCTTT.

The rearrangement joins TRBV10-3 to TRBJ2-3; 7 bases are shared with TRBD1. V lost 2 bases and J lost 0; bases outside the gene matches: 2. The germline CDR1 and CDR2 sequences are ENHRY and SYGVKD. The CDR3 extends over 15 amino acids. In nucleotides, the CDR3 is TGTGCCATCAGTGAGGGGACAGCCAGCACAGATACGCAGTATTTT. It codes for CAISEGTASTDTQYF.

For this clone: At one of its ends the junction is not consistent with the germline gene, which may arise from a read error. This same CDR3 is encoded by further DNA sequences in the sample. V is TRBV30 and J is TRBJ1-5; TRBD1 matches 7 bases. From germline, CDR1 is GTSNPN and CDR2 SVGIG (reference sequence). The CDR3 runs to 15 residues. The CDR3 sequence: CAWSGGRGSNQPQHF. CDR3 nucleotide sequence: TGTGCATGGAGTGGGGGCAGGGGGAGCAATCAGCCCCAGCATTTT.

This chain joins TRBV6-1 and TRBJ1-2; TRBD1 is a possible D gene (5 bases). The germline CDR1 and CDR2 sequences are MNHNS and SASEGT. This CDR3 has 13 residues. V was cut by 6 bases and J by 7 bases, with 15 bases left in between. CDR3 coding DNA: TGTGCCAGCAGCAGACAGAGTTATACTGGCTACACCTTC. Translated, it gives CASSRQSYTGYTF.

J is TRBJ2-1 and V is TRBV28; TRBD1 aligns across 7 bases. CDR1 is MDHEN and CDR2 is SYDVKM in the germline V gene. This CDR3 contains 15 residues. V was pared by 10 bases and J by 3 bases, with 12 bases of the junction left unmatched. The CDR3 coding sequence is TGTGCCATCCGGGAACCGACAGGGAACTACAATGAGCAGTTCTTC. Amino acid sequence: CAIREPTGNYNEQFF.

DNA of the CDR3: TGTGCCAGCAGTCTTACTCCTCTGACAGGGGGCCTTACCTACGAGCAGTACTTC. Protein product: CASSLTPLTGGLTYEQYF. The chain recombines TRBV7-2 with TRBJ2-7, with 10 bases fitting TRBD1. V trimming: 6 bases; J trimming: 2 bases; junction bases outside the gene matches: 16. Germline CDR1 and CDR2: SGHTA and FQGNSA. CDR3 length equals 18 residues.

This clone was counted between two and nine times. J is TRBJ2-5 and V is TRBV5-1; 8 bases are a match to TRBD1. V lost 0 bases, J lost 5 bases, and 9 bases stayed unmatched. Per germline, CDR1 SGHRS and CDR2 YFSETQ. This CDR3 is 16 amino acids long. This CDR3 reads CASSLAGTGRRETQYF. CDR3 in DNA: TGCGCCAGCAGCTTGGCCGGGACAGGAAGAAGGGAGACCCAGTACTTC.

This clone was seen only a few times. The rearrangement links TRBV13 to TRBJ2-3; TRBD2 aligns across 9 bases. The CDR3 covers 15 residues. V shed 4 bases, J shed 3 bases, and the junction held 5 bases outside the gene matches. CDR1 is PRHDT, CDR2 FYEKMQ, per germline (reference sequence). The CDR3 is CASSWRGGGTDTQYF. The CDR3 DNA sequence: TGTGCCAGCAGCTGGCGGGGGGGCGGGACAGATACGCAGTATTTT.

This clone has only one observation. The chain employs TRBV29-1 and TRBJ2-5, with D possibly TRBD1 on 6 matching bases. This CDR3 comprises 12 residues. The germline CDR1 and CDR2 sequences are SQVTM and ANQGSEA. The germline V and J ends were trimmed by 6 bases and 2 bases, with 10 bases remaining between them. Written as DNA, the CDR3 is TGCAGCGTCCGGGACATGCAAGAGACCCAGTACTTC. Protein: CSVRDMQETQYF.

V gene TRBV5-1 combines with J gene TRBJ1-1, with TRBD1 matching 9 bases. Trimming cost V 4 bases and J 3 bases; bases outside gene matches: 4. CDR3 length: 14 amino acids. CDR1 and CDR2 from the germline V gene are SGHRS and YFSETQ. CDR3 nucleotide sequence: TGCGCCAGCAGCCCGGGACAGGGTGACACTGAAGCTTTCTTT. It yields the protein CASSPGQGDTEAFF.

This sequence joins TRBV7-3 and TRBJ1-2, with TRBD1 identical over 8 bases. This CDR3 region has 13 residues. Germline-derived CDR1 and CDR2 are SGHTA and FQGTGA. V shed 5 bases and J 3 bases; nucleotides not matched to a gene: 2. The CDR3 reads CASSPGQDYGYTF. CDR3 nucleotides: TGTGCCAGCAGCCCGGGACAGGACTATGGCTACACCTTC.